A selection of T cell receptor beta chains follows, all from one sample in a study of shared clonotypes between healthy human individuals. Here immunoSEQ multiplex PCR was the method, and the copy in TCRdb shows in-frame clones only, minus some. Altogether hundreds of thousands of clones are present, around 81% being singletons, with the ten largest covering around 12%. What was sequenced was PBMCs. The source of these receptors is a woman aged 40 to 55 in good health. Some clones in this sample may be carry-over from other donors' samples. The CDR3 runs from the conserved cysteine through the conserved F or W. The D gene is left open where the match is weak. The listing skips clone size in some rows; elsewhere it reads once, few, many or a size class.

v_call	j_call	clone_size	d_call	cdr3_nt	cdr3_aa
TRBV7-9	TRBJ1-1	-	-	TGTGCCAGCAGCCCCCCGAACGGGGGAACTGAAGCTTTCTTT	CASSPPNGGTEAFF
TRBV5-8	TRBJ2-3	-	TRBD1	TGTGCCAGCAGCCCTGGAGTGACAGGGGGCAGGACAGATACGCAGTATTTT	CASSPGVTGGRTDTQYF
TRBV6-5	TRBJ2-1	-	TRBD2	TGTGCCAGCAGCCCCGGACTAGCGAGAACCAATGAGCAGTTCTTC	CASSPGLARTNEQFF
TRBV19	TRBJ2-1	-	TRBD1	TGTGCCAGTAGTACGGGACAGATTATTTACAATGAGCAGTTCTTC	CASSTGQIIYNEQFF
TRBV11-2	TRBJ1-2	once	-	TGTGCCAGCAGAGTACAGGGTTCAACCTATGGCTACACCTTC	CASRVQGSTYGYTF
TRBV5-1	TRBJ2-3	-	TRBD1	TGCGCCAGCAGCCCGGGACAGCCCACAGATACGCAGTATTTT	CASSPGQPTDTQYF
TRBV11-2	TRBJ2-1	-	TRBD1	TGTGCCAGCAGCCCCAGGGGGACAGTGCTCCAATGGGAGCAGTTCTTC	CASSPRGTVLQWEQFF
TRBV7-8	TRBJ2-7	-	-	TGTGCCAGCAGCTTAGGTGGTGGTAACTACGAGCAGTACTTC	CASSLGGGNYEQYF
TRBV30	TRBJ1-2	-	-	TGTGCCTGGAGCGCCGACAGCCGGGGCTACACCTTC	CAWSADSRGYTF
TRBV5-1	TRBJ2-1	-	-	TGCGCCAGCAGCTTGGACGGGAGATCCTACAATGAGCAGTTCTTC	CASSLDGRSYNEQFF
TRBV28	TRBJ1-1	-	TRBD1	TGTGCCAGCAGATTACAGGGGCGGGCTTTCTTT	CASRLQGRAFF